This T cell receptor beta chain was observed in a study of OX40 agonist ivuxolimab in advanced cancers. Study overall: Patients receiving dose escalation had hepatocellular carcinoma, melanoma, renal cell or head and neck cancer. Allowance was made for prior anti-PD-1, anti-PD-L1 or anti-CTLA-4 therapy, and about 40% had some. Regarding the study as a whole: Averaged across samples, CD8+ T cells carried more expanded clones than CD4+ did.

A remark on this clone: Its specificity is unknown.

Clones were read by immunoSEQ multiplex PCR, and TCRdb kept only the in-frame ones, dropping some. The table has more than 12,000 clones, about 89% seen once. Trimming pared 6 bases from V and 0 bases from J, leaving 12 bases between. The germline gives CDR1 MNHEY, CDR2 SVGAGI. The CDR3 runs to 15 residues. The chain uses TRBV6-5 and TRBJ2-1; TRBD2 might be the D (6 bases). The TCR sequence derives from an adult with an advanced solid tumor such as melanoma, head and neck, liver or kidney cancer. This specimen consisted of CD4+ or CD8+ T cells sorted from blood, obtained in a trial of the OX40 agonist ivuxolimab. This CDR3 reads CASRKSGPSYNEQFF. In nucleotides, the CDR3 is TGTGCCAGCAGGAAGAGCGGGCCCTCCTACAATGAGCAGTTCTTC.